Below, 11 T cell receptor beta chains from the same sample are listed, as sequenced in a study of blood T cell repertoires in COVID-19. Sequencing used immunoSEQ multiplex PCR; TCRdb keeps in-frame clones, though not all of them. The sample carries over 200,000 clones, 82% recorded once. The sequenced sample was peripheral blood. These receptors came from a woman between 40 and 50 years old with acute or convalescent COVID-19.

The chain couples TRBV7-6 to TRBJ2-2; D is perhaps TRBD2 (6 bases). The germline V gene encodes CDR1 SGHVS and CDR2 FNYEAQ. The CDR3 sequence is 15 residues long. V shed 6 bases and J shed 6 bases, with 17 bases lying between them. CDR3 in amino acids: CASSLGGGPAGELFF. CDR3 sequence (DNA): TGTGCCAGCAGTCTTGGAGGAGGGCCCGCCGGGGAGCTGTTTTTT.

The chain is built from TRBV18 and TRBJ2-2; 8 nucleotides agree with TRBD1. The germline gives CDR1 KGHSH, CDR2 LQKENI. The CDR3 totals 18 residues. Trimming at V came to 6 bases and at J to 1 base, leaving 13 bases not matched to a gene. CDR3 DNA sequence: TGTGCCAGCTCTTCCCTCTGGACCGGGACAGGGAACACCGGGGAGCTGTTTTTT. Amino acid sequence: CASSSLWTGTGNTGELFF.

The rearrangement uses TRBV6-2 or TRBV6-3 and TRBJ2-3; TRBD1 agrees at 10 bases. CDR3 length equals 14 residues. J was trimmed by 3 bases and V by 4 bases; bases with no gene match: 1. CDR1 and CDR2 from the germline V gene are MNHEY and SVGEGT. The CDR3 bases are TGTGCCAGCAGTTGGACAGGGGGGACAGATACGCAGTATTTT. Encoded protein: CASSWTGGTDTQYF.

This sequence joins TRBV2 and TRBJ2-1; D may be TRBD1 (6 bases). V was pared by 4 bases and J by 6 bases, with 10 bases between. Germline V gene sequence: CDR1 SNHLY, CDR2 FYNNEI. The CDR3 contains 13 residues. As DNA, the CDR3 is TGTGCCAGCAGTGGTCAGGGGCCCAATGAGCAGTTCTTC. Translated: CASSGQGPNEQFF.

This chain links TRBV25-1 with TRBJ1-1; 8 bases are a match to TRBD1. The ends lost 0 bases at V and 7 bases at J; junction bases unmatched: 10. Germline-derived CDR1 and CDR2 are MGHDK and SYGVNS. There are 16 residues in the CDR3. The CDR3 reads CASSEYSGQGAGEAFF. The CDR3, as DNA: TGTGCCAGCAGTGAATATTCCGGCCAGGGGGCGGGTGAAGCTTTCTTT.

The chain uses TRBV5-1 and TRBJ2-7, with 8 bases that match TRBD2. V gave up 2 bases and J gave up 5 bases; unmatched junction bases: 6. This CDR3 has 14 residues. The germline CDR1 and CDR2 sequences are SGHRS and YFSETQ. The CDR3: CASSLGSGKNEQYF. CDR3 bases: TGCGCCAGCAGCTTAGGTAGCGGGAAGAACGAGCAGTACTTC.

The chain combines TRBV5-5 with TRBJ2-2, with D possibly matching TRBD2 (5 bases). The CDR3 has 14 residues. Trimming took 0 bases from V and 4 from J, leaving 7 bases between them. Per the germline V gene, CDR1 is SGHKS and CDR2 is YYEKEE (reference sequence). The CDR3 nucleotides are TGTGCCAGCAGCTTGGCGGGGATCACCGGGGAGCTGTTTTTT. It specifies CASSLAGITGELFF.

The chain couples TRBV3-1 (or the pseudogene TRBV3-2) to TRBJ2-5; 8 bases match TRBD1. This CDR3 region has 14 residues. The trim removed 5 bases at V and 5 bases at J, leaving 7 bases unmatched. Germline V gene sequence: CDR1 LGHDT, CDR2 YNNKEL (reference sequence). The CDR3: CASSVDRGWETQYF. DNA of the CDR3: TGTGCCAGCAGCGTAGACAGGGGATGGGAGACCCAGTACTTC.

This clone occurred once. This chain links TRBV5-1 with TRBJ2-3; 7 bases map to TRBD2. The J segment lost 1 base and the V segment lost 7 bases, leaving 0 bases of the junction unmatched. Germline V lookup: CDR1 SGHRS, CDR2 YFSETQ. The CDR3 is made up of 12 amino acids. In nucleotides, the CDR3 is TGCGCCAGCCGGGGGGGCACAGATACGCAGTATTTT. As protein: CASRGGTDTQYF.

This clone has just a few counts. CDR3 loop: CASSLQVQVNTEAFF. The CDR3 nucleotides read TGTGCCAGCAGTTTACAGGTTCAGGTGAACACTGAAGCTTTCTTT. The V and J genes are TRBV5-5 and TRBJ1-1; maybe TRBD1 (5 bases). V lost 5 bases to trimming and J lost 0 bases, with 14 bases between them. Germline V gene lookup returns CDR1 SGHKS and CDR2 YYEKEE (reference sequence). CDR3 size: 15 residues.

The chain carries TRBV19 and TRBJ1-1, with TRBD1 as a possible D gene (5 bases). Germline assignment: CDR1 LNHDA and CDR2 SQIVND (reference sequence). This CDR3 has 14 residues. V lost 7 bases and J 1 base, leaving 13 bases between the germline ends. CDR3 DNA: TGTGCCAGTAATAGACAGTCTTCGAACACTGAAGCTTTCTTT. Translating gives CASNRQSSNTEAFF.